Presented here are 31 T cell receptor beta chains from one specimen sequenced in a study of shared clonotypes between healthy human individuals. TCRdb keeps only in-frame clones here, not all; method: immunoSEQ multiplex PCR. The sample carries roughly 2 million clones, 95% recorded once. Sequenced input: naive CD4+ T cells sorted from blood. Subset noted: CD45RA+ positively selected. All receptors derive from a man in his late teens or twenties in good health.

This clone was seen only once. The chain recombines TRBV6-5 with TRBJ1-2, with D unclear. V lost 4 bases and J 4 bases, leaving 10 bases between the germline ends. This CDR3 spans 13 amino acids. Germline V lookup: CDR1 MNHEY, CDR2 SVGAGI. This CDR3 reads CASSSMPFYGYTF. The CDR3 bases are TGTGCCAGCAGTTCGATGCCATTCTATGGCTACACCTTC.

The rearrangement uses TRBV18 and TRBJ1-6; TRBD1 aligns across 9 bases. J gave up 7 bases and V 3 bases, and 7 bases lay outside the gene matches. CDR1 KGHSH and CDR2 LQKENI come from the germline V gene. This CDR3 is 16 amino acids long. The CDR3 DNA reads TGTGCCAGCTCACCGACAGGGGGAAGGAAGAATTCACCCCTCCACTTT. Protein: CASSPTGGRKNSPLHF.

The chain carries TRBV6-5 and TRBJ1-6, with D perhaps TRBD1 (5 bases). The CDR3 is 15 residues long. Per germline, CDR1 MNHEY and CDR2 SVGAGI. Trimming took 8 bases from V and 6 from J, leaving 17 bases between them. CDR3 loop: CASASRGGGNSPLHF. The CDR3 nucleotides read TGTGCCAGCGCCTCCCGGGGGGGTGGTAATTCACCCCTCCACTTT.

This sequence joins TRBV19 and TRBJ1-5; D call uncertain. Trimming stripped 2 bases from V and 5 bases from J, with 10 bases between. This CDR3 comprises 14 residues. Germline-derived CDR1 and CDR2 are LNHDA and SQIVND (reference sequence). CDR3 in DNA: TGTGCCAGTAGTATAAGGTTTGAGGATCAGCCCCAGCATTTT. This codes for CASSIRFEDQPQHF.

The V and J genes are TRBV5-1 and TRBJ1-3; no reliable D call. In germline, CDR1 is SGHRS, CDR2 YFSETQ. V was pared by 0 bases and J by 0 bases, with 7 bases between. This CDR3 spans 15 amino acids. CDR3 sequence: CASSLAHSSGNTIYF. CDR3 DNA: TGCGCCAGCAGCTTGGCCCACAGCTCTGGAAACACCATATATTTT.

The gene calls are TRBV5-1 and TRBJ2-5; TRBD1 agrees at 8 bases. J gave up 5 bases and V 4 bases, and 4 bases lay outside the gene matches. This CDR3 contains 13 residues. Germline V CDR1 and CDR2: SGHRS, YFSETQ. The CDR3 is CASSGQGTETQYF. The CDR3 DNA is TGCGCCAGCAGCGGACAGGGTACGGAGACCCAGTACTTC.

The rearrangement joins TRBV5-4 to TRBJ1-6, with D perhaps matching TRBD1 (6 bases). Germline CDR1 and CDR2: SGHNT and YYREEE (reference sequence). The V and J ends lost 3 bases and 7 bases respectively, with 17 bases between them. There are 16 residues in the CDR3. Here the CDR3 reads CASSWGGGRINSPLHF. DNA for the CDR3: TGTGCCAGCAGCTGGGGTGGGGGCAGAATAAATTCACCCCTCCACTTT.

A note on this clone: This sample includes further DNA sequences coding for the same CDR3. CDR3 loop: CAWSATGYGYTF. The CDR3 DNA is TGTGCCTGGAGTGCCACGGGCTATGGCTACACCTTC. This rearrangement joins TRBV30 to TRBJ1-2; D is unclear. CDR1 GTSNPN and CDR2 SVGIG come from the germline V gene (reference sequence). The CDR3 contains 12 residues. Trimming took 1 base from V and 4 from J, leaving 7 bases between them.

This clone appeared a single time. The junction differs from germline at one of its ends, possibly a read error. The chain joins TRBV7-7 to TRBJ2-5; 9 bases are a match to TRBD1. From germline, CDR1 is SSHAT and CDR2 FNYEAQ (reference sequence). This CDR3 is 16 amino acids long. In nucleotides, the CDR3 is TGTGCTAGCAGCTTAACCTTGGGACAGGGTCTAGGGACCCAGTACTTC. It specifies CASSLTLGQGLGTQYF.

The chain recombines TRBV7-9 with TRBJ2-1; D call uncertain. Trimming removed 5 bases at V and 4 bases at J, with 6 bases between. Germline lookup yields CDR1 SEHNR and CDR2 FQNEAQ (reference sequence). The CDR3 runs to 12 residues. The CDR3 loop is CASSLQYNEQFF. DNA for the CDR3: TGTGCCAGCAGCCTTCAGTACAATGAGCAGTTCTTC. Looking up the rest from reference TRBV7-9 and TRBJ2-1 gives the full variable domain: DTGVSQNPRHKITKRGQNVTFRCDPISEHNRLYWYRQTLGQGPEFLTYFQNEAQLEKSRLLSDRFSAERPKGSFSTLEIQRTEQGDSAMYLCASSLQYNEQFFGPGTRLTVL.

The chain uses TRBV6-6 and TRBJ2-5, with TRBD1 matching over 7 bases. Germline loops: CDR1 MNHNY, CDR2 SVGAGI (reference sequence). V shed 6 bases and J 1 base; nucleotides not matched to a gene: 8. This CDR3 is built from 15 residues. The CDR3 sequence: CASSRGQIPQETQYF. The CDR3 region has the DNA TGTGCCAGCAGCAGGGGACAGATCCCCCAAGAGACCCAGTACTTC.

The V and J genes are TRBV11-2 and TRBJ2-7, with unresolved D. V lost 5 bases and J lost 3, with 5 bases in between. The CDR3 is 11 amino acids. From germline, CDR1 is SGHAT and CDR2 FQNNGV. The CDR3 bases are TGTGCCAGCAGCGCCCTCTACGAGCAGTACTTC. Amino acids: CASSALYEQYF.

The V call is TRBV28, the J call TRBJ2-2, with D maybe TRBD1 (5 bases). The V gene's germline CDR1 is MDHEN and CDR2 SYDVKM. The CDR3 is 15 amino acids. V lost 5 bases to trimming and J lost 6 bases, with 16 bases between them. The CDR3 region is CASSSTGFEAGELFF. In DNA, the CDR3 is TGTGCCAGCAGTAGTACAGGTTTTGAGGCCGGGGAGCTGTTTTTT.

This clone was counted only a few times. The rearrangement joins TRBV7-9 to TRBJ2-5, with a weak D call TRBD1 (5 bases). Trimming took 5 bases from V and 4 from J, leaving 17 bases between them. The germline V gene has CDR1 SEHNR and CDR2 FQNEAQ (reference sequence). The CDR3 is made up of 15 amino acids. The CDR3 nucleotides are TGTGCCAGCAGCCCCCAGGGTTCGCCAGTAGAGACCCAGTACTTC. Protein: CASSPQGSPVETQYF.

The rearrangement joins TRBV29-1 to TRBJ1-1; D is unresolved. The CDR3 covers 13 residues. V was pared by 3 bases and J by 3 bases, with 11 bases between. Germline CDR1 is SQVTM and CDR2 is ANQGSEA. In DNA, the CDR3 is TGCAGCGTTGAGGCTTTCATGGACACTGAAGCTTTCTTT. Protein: CSVEAFMDTEAFF. Full variable domain (rest looked up from reference TRBV29-1 and TRBJ1-1): SAVISQKPSRDICQRGTSLTIQCQVDSQVTMMFWYRQQPGQSLTLIATANQGSEATYESGFVIDKFPISRPNLTFSTLTVSNMSPEDSSIYLCSVEAFMDTEAFFGQGTRLTVV.

The V and J genes are TRBV9 and TRBJ1-2; 9 bases map to TRBD1. The CDR3 is 13 residues long. J was trimmed by 7 bases and V by 6 bases; bases with no gene match: 7. Germline V gene sequence: CDR1 SGDLS, CDR2 YYNGEE. DNA of the CDR3: TGTGCCAGCACCCTTACAGGGGGCAGTGGCTACACCTTC. Encoded protein: CASTLTGGSGYTF. Complete variable domain (other parts from reference TRBV9 and TRBJ1-2): DSGVTQTPKHLITATGQRVTLRCSPRSGDLSVYWYQQSLDQGLQFLIQYYNGEERAKGNILERFSAQQFPDLHSELNLSSLELGDSALYFCASTLTGGSGYTFGSGTRLTVV.

The chain combines TRBV5-1 with TRBJ2-5; a possible D gene is TRBD1 (8 bases). V lost 4 bases and J 2 bases, leaving 15 bases between the germline ends. The CDR3 loop spans 15 amino acids. Germline V gives CDR1 SGHRS, CDR2 YFSETQ. CDR3 DNA sequence: TGCGCCAGCAGCGAACAGGGGGGGATACAAGAGACCCAGTACTTC. Protein: CASSEQGGIQETQYF.

This sequence joins TRBV10-3 and TRBJ2-7; TRBD1 matches at 10 bases. The CDR3 is 16 residues long. Looked up from germline, CDR1 is ENHRY and CDR2 is SYGVKD. J was trimmed by 4 bases and V by 0 bases; bases with no gene match: 6. The CDR3 nucleotides are TGTGCCATCAGTGAGTCGTTGACAGGGGGCTTTTACGAGCAGTACTTC. Amino acid sequence: CAISESLTGGFYEQYF.

This chain connects TRBV5-1 to TRBJ2-5, with D unresolved. CDR3 size: 14 residues. The germline V gene has CDR1 SGHRS and CDR2 YFSETQ. Trimming cost V 0 bases and J 1 base, with 7 bases left between them. The CDR3: CASSLEAAQETQYF. The DNA of the CDR3 is TGCGCCAGCAGCTTGGAGGCAGCCCAAGAGACCCAGTACTTC. Complete variable domain (other parts from reference TRBV5-1 and TRBJ2-5): KAGVTQTPRYLIKTRGQQVTLSCSPISGHRSVSWYQQTPGQGLQFLFEYFSETQRNKGNFPGRFSGRQFSNSRSEMNVSTLELGDSALYLCASSLEAAQETQYFGPGTRLLVL.

The table lists this clone with a count of one. The chain recombines TRBV28 with TRBJ2-5, with D tentatively TRBD2 (6 bases). CDR3 size: 13 residues. The germline V and J ends were trimmed by 5 bases and 5 bases, with 12 bases remaining between them. CDR1 and CDR2 (germline): MDHEN, SYDVKM. The CDR3 DNA is TGTGCCAGCAGTCCAGGGACTCAGGAGACCCAGTACTTC. Protein sequence: CASSPGTQETQYF. Full variable domain (rest looked up from reference TRBV28 and TRBJ2-5): DVKVTQSSRYLVKRTGEKVFLECVQDMDHENMFWYRQDPGLGLRLIYFSYDVKMKEKGDIPEGYSVSREKKERFSLILESASTNQTSMYLCASSPGTQETQYFGPGTRLLVL.

The chain is built from TRBV28 and TRBJ1-2; D is unclear. CDR1 is MDHEN, CDR2 SYDVKM, per germline. V gave up 10 bases and J gave up 6 bases, with 9 bases separating them. This CDR3 contains 10 residues. The CDR3 region has the DNA TGTGCCACCCATAGTCATGGCTACACCTTC. Translation gives CATHSHGYTF.

The rearrangement uses TRBV6-5 and TRBJ2-5, with TRBD1 identical over 8 bases. CDR1 is MNHEY and CDR2 is SVGAGI in the germline V gene. The CDR3 has 16 amino acids. Trimming cost V 2 bases and J 4 bases; bases outside gene matches: 9. This CDR3 reads CASSYLRQGSGETQYF. Here the CDR3 DNA reads TGTGCCAGCAGTTACCTACGACAGGGGTCAGGAGAGACCCAGTACTTC.

In the case of this clone: A much more abundant neighbour one base away suggests this may be a read error. This sequence joins TRBV18 and TRBJ1-2; 8 bases are shared with TRBD1. The CDR3 has 13 amino acids. In germline, CDR1 is KGHSH, CDR2 LQKENI. The ends lost 5 bases at V and 4 bases at J; junction bases unmatched: 3. The CDR3 protein is CASSAGQAYGYTF. Written as DNA, the CDR3 is TGTGCCAGCTCAGCGGGACAGGCCTATGGCTACACCTTC. The complete variable domain, with remaining parts taken from reference TRBV18 and TRBJ1-2, reads NAGVMQNPRHLVRRRGQEARLRCSPMKGHSHVYWYRQLPEEGLKFMVYLQKENIIDESGMPKERFSAEFPKEGPSILRIQQVVRGDSAAYFCASSAGQAYGYTFGSGTRLTVV.

The chain combines TRBV19 with TRBJ1-6; D may be TRBD1 (5 bases). Germline V CDR1 and CDR2: LNHDA, SQIVND (reference sequence). V lost 7 bases and J 6 bases, leaving 16 bases between the germline ends. The CDR3 sequence is 15 residues long. The CDR3 nucleotides are TGTGCCAGTAAGGGGTTTGCAGGGAGTAATTCACCCCTCCACTTT. Protein sequence: CASKGFAGSNSPLHF.

The chain has TRBV2 and TRBJ2-3; TRBD1 aligns across 8 bases. This CDR3 is 14 amino acids long. J lost 5 bases, V lost 8 bases, and 9 bases had no gene match. Germline lookup yields CDR1 SNHLY and CDR2 FYNNEI. The CDR3 bases are TGTGCCAGCGGTAGGCAGGGGGCGGGAGATACGCAGTATTTT. Translated: CASGRQGAGDTQYF.

The chain has TRBV5-4 and TRBJ2-7; tentatively, D is TRBD2 (6 bases). Trimming cost V 4 bases and J 1 base, with 18 bases left between them. CDR1 and CDR2 (germline): SGHNT, YYREEE (reference sequence). The CDR3 runs 16 residues. The CDR3 protein is CASSQTAGGASYEQYF. The CDR3 nucleotides are TGTGCCAGCAGCCAAACTGCCGGCGGGGCGTCCTACGAGCAGTACTTC.

The V gene is TRBV4-1, the J gene TRBJ1-1; possibly TRBD1 for D (6 bases). The CDR3 is made up of 15 amino acids. Germline V gene sequence: CDR1 MGHRA, CDR2 YSYEKL. Trimming shortened V by 2 bases and J by 0 bases, and 10 bases separated the two germline ends. The CDR3 protein is CASSQRGYMNTEAFF. DNA for the CDR3: TGCGCCAGCAGCCAAAGGGGGTACATGAACACTGAAGCTTTCTTT.

CDR3 residues: CASSRGGLANYGYTF. CDR3 sequence (DNA): TGTGCCAGTAGTAGAGGAGGGTTGGCTAACTATGGCTACACCTTC. The rearrangement links TRBV19 to TRBJ1-2; D is unclear. Germline V lookup: CDR1 LNHDA, CDR2 SQIVND (reference sequence). V was shortened by 4 bases and J by 0 bases, with 12 bases between the two germline ends. This CDR3 spans 15 amino acids.

This clone was counted between two and nine times. The rearrangement joins TRBV19 to TRBJ1-3; TRBD1 matches at 7 bases. Trimming took 8 bases from V and 0 from J; bases not matched to a gene: 10. CDR3 length: 16 amino acids. CDR1 is LNHDA, CDR2 SQIVND, per germline (reference sequence). The DNA for the CDR3 is TGTGCCAGTGGCAACTCCGGGGACAGCTCTGGAAACACCATATATTTT. It encodes CASGNSGDSSGNTIYF.

This chain links TRBV5-1 with TRBJ1-1, with D uncertain. The CDR3 loop spans 12 amino acids. The V gene's germline CDR1 is SGHRS and CDR2 YFSETQ. V lost 0 bases to trimming and J lost 9 bases, with 9 bases between them. The CDR3, as DNA: TGCGCCAGCAGCTTGGCTGGGGAGAAAGCTTTCTTT. The encoded protein is CASSLAGEKAFF.

V and J are TRBV6-1 and TRBJ2-2; a weak D match, TRBD1 (5 bases). V shed 2 bases and J shed 4 bases, with 8 bases lying between them. The CDR3 extends over 14 amino acids. CDR1 is MNHNS, CDR2 SASEGT, per germline. The CDR3 bases are TGTGCCAGCAGTGAATGGACACCCACCGGGGAGCTGTTTTTT. Protein product: CASSEWTPTGELFF.